These 11 T cell receptor beta chains share one sample of origin, sequenced in a study of shared clonotypes between healthy human individuals. The naive CD8 population came from CD45RO-negative cells selected for CCR7, without terminally differentiated effector memory CD45RA+ cells. Libraries were prepared by immunoSEQ multiplex PCR; TCRdb keeps only in-frame clonotypes and omits some of them. The sample records around 650,000 clones, roughly 95% being singletons. What was sequenced was naive CD8+ T cells sorted from blood. The receptors were sampled from a young woman in good health.

V usage is TRBV9 and J usage is TRBJ1-1; the D is unclear. V gave up 0 bases and J gave up 1 base, with 10 bases separating them. Germline CDR1 reads SGDLS; CDR2 reads YYNGEE. The CDR3 length is 15 residues. CDR3 nucleotide sequence: TGTGCCAGCAGCGTAGAGGGAGGAGGGAACACTGAAGCTTTCTTT. This codes for CASSVEGGGNTEAFF.

With regard to this clone: Different DNA sequences within this sample yield the same CDR3. The J gene is TRBJ2-7, the V gene TRBV27, with D perhaps TRBD2 (5 bases). Germline values: CDR1 MNHEY, CDR2 SMNVEV (reference sequence). V lost 2 bases and J lost 0, with 8 bases in between. This CDR3 is built from 14 residues. This chain's CDR3 is CASSLGGPSYEQYF. The CDR3 coding sequence is TGTGCCAGCAGTTTAGGAGGACCCTCCTACGAGCAGTACTTC.

The V gene is TRBV5-6, the J gene TRBJ2-6, with D tentatively TRBD2 (5 bases). V lost 0 bases and J lost 4, with 11 bases in between. The V gene's germline CDR1 is SGHDT and CDR2 YYEEEE. This CDR3 contains 16 residues. The CDR3 protein is CASSLGGGPGANVLTF. The CDR3 DNA follows: TGTGCCAGCAGCTTGGGCGGCGGGCCCGGGGCCAACGTCCTGACTTTC.

In this sample, this clone turned up once. V and J are TRBV27 and TRBJ2-7, with 13 positions matching TRBD2. The CDR3 length is 17 residues. Trimming at V came to 4 bases and at J to 3 bases, leaving 9 bases not matched to a gene. CDR1 is MNHEY and CDR2 is SMNVEV in the germline V gene (reference sequence). The CDR3 sequence is CASSSRLAGGPNYEQYF. The CDR3 DNA reads as TGTGCCAGCAGTTCACGACTAGCGGGAGGCCCCAACTACGAGCAGTACTTC.

The gene calls are TRBV27 and TRBJ1-1; unclear D gene. V was cut by 2 bases and J by 2 bases, with 0 bases left in between. In germline, CDR1 is MNHEY, CDR2 SMNVEV (reference sequence). This CDR3 is built from 11 residues. Here the CDR3 reads CASSLNTEAFF. CDR3 coding DNA: TGTGCCAGCAGTTTAAACACTGAAGCTTTCTTT.

V is TRBV9 and J is TRBJ2-7; D may be TRBD2 (5 bases). From germline, CDR1 is SGDLS and CDR2 YYNGEE. Trimming stripped 4 bases from V and 2 bases from J, with 13 bases between. The length of the CDR3 is 14 residues. CDR3 sequence (DNA): TGTGCCAGCAGCCCGGGAACGCACACCTACGAGCAGTACTTC. It yields the protein CASSPGTHTYEQYF.

This rearrangement joins TRBV9 to TRBJ2-7; 12 nucleotides align to TRBD2. With V trimmed by 0 bases and J by 4 bases, 5 bases remained unmatched. This CDR3 contains 16 residues. Germline loops: CDR1 SGDLS, CDR2 YYNGEE. The CDR3 loop reads CASSVGLAGEAYEQYF. CDR3 DNA sequence: TGTGCCAGCAGCGTAGGACTAGCGGGAGAGGCATACGAGCAGTACTTC. Variable domain in full (rest from reference TRBV9 and TRBJ2-7): DSGVTQTPKHLITATGQRVTLRCSPRSGDLSVYWYQQSLDQGLQFLIQYYNGEERAKGNILERFSAQQFPDLHSELNLSSLELGDSALYFCASSVGLAGEAYEQYFGPGTRLTVT.

This rearrangement joins TRBV27 to TRBJ2-7; D may match TRBD1 or TRBD2 (6 bases each). The germline gives CDR1 MNHEY, CDR2 SMNVEV (reference sequence). The CDR3 is 16 amino acids. The V and J ends lost 5 bases and 5 bases respectively, with 22 bases between them. The CDR3 coding sequence is TGTGCCAGCAGTCGGGGGCCCAGCGGTCTTTTCGACGAGCAGTACTTC. Translation: CASSRGPSGLFDEQYF.

This chain links TRBV27 with TRBJ2-1; D is possibly TRBD2 (7 bases). V was trimmed by 7 bases and J by 3 bases, leaving 19 bases between them. CDR3 size: 16 residues. CDR1 is MNHEY and CDR2 is SMNVEV in the germline V gene (reference sequence). CDR3 sequence: CASKEGGAWGYNEQFF. CDR3 sequence (DNA): TGTGCCAGCAAGGAGGGGGGGGCCTGGGGCTACAATGAGCAGTTCTTC.

For this clone: Other DNA sequences in this sample translate to the same CDR3. The chain is built from TRBV13 and TRBJ2-3; 8 bases match TRBD2. Trimming cost V 2 bases and J 0 bases; bases outside gene matches: 1. Looked up from germline, CDR1 is PRHDT and CDR2 is FYEKMQ (reference sequence). CDR3 length: 15 amino acids. The CDR3 nucleotides read TGTGCCAGCAGCTTAACTAGCGGTAGCACAGATACGCAGTATTTT. This sequence encodes CASSLTSGSTDTQYF.

The chain uses TRBV19 and TRBJ1-5; D is perhaps TRBD1 (5 bases). The CDR3 has 16 residues. Trimming cost V 3 bases and J 5 bases, with 17 bases left between them. Germline loops: CDR1 LNHDA, CDR2 SQIVND (reference sequence). The DNA of the CDR3 is TGTGCCAGTAGTATCAGCCCCGGGGTAGGGGATCAGCCCCAGCATTTT. This encodes CASSISPGVGDQPQHF.